The T cell receptor beta chain described here comes from a study of glioma-infiltrating T cells after dendritic cell vaccination. Study at large: Patients had newly diagnosed or recurrent glioblastoma and received dendritic cell vaccines.

Findings and caveats of the study: Longer survival after dendritic cell vaccination followed higher pretreatment TIL content.

Time point defined: after dendritic cell vaccination, including at tumor progression/relapse. No glioblastoma patient carried an isocitrate dehydrogenase mutation. The CDR3 runs 18 residues. V dropped 1 base and J dropped 5 bases, with 18 bases sitting between them. CDR1 is KGHSH and CDR2 is LQKENI in the germline V gene. TCRB CDR3 was amplified from 2 ug genomic DNA or less. The repertoire was sequenced with immunoSEQ multiplex PCR; TCRdb's copy has only in-frame clones and lacks some. Among about 99,000 clones listed, 75% to 90% were seen once. Comment on this clone: Its antigen is undetermined.

The sequencing here drew on blood, taken after dendritic cell vaccination. The sequence came from a human donor with glioblastoma. The chain couples TRBV18 to TRBJ1-6; TRBD1 is a possible D gene (5 bases). CDR3 coding DNA: TGTGCCAGCTCACCACTCTTCCCGGGACTCAGTGATAATTCACCCCTCCACTTT. This encodes CASSPLFPGLSDNSPLHF.